The clone carrying this T cell receptor (beta chain) has ten or more counts. The antigen remains unidentified. Losses at the gene ends were 3 bases for V and 5 bases for J; bases not matched to a gene: 1. Germline V gene lookup returns CDR1 KGHSH and CDR2 LQKENI. The CDR3 consists of 13 residues. TCRdb recomputed calls from the 5' RACE reads with MiXCR, one row per CDR3 protein. The data show 130,000 or so distinct CDR3 sequences, with around 7% seen just once and over 9% held by the top ten. The data belong to a study of CD8 T cells in ankylosing spondylitis. General study points: As reported, disease-linked clones showed significant enrichment in matched ankylosing spondylitis synovial fluid.

The receptor was derived from a male donor with ankylosing spondylitis or in good health (not recorded which). The V gene is TRBV18, the J gene TRBJ1-5; TRBD1 matches 7 bases. The source material was blood, either unsorted or a sorted T cell fraction (not recorded which). DNA of the CDR3: TGTGCCAGCTCACCGCAGGGGGATCAGCCCCAGCATTTT. It yields the protein CASSPQGDQPQHF.